Shown below are 28 T cell receptor beta chains from a single sample sequenced in a study of T-cell memory formation after mild COVID-19. TCRdb used MiXCR to reprocess the 5' RACE reads, holding one entry per CDR3 protein. The table has about 180,000 distinct CDR3 sequences, around 16% seen once. The sample was PBMCs or a T cell subset sorted from them (not recorded which). The receptor set was obtained from an adult woman who had mild COVID-19 (a few samples of this study predate the infection). Cell type and time point are not known.

There are a few counts of this clonotype. This chain joins TRBV5-1 and TRBJ2-7; the match to TRBD1 covers 7 bases. Germline CDR1 and CDR2: SGHRS and YFSETQ. V was pared by 1 base and J by 3 bases, with 4 bases of the junction left unmatched. The CDR3 is made up of 14 amino acids. CDR3 in amino acids: CASSLPGQYYEQYF. In nucleotides, the CDR3 is TGCGCCAGCAGCTTGCCGGGACAGTACTACGAGCAGTACTTC.

A word on this clonotype: A junction end diverges from the germline sequence, so it may reflect a read error. The V call is TRBV25-1, the J call TRBJ1-6; perhaps TRBD1 as D (6 bases). The CDR3 runs 14 residues. Germline V gene data show CDR1 as MGHDK and CDR2 as SYGVNS. The CDR3 DNA is TGTGCCAGCAGTGGGGGGGCAGGTAATTCAACCCTCCACTTT. This codes for CASSGGAGNSTLHF.

This clonotype was counted a few times. The chain joins TRBV5-1 to TRBJ1-2; D ambiguous. Germline loops: CDR1 SGHRS, CDR2 YFSETQ. V dropped 0 bases and J dropped 3 bases, with 9 bases sitting between them. This CDR3 spans 14 amino acids. CDR3 in DNA: TGCGCCAGCAGCTTGGATCCGATCGACTATGGCTACACCTTC. Translated, it gives CASSLDPIDYGYTF.

Of note for this clonotype: A much larger clone sits a single nucleotide away, making a read error possible. The chain carries TRBV20-1 and TRBJ1-2; no definite D call. V was pared by 1 base and J by 4 bases, with 4 bases between. The CDR3 is made up of 11 amino acids. Germline loops: CDR1 DFQATT, CDR2 SNEGSKA (reference sequence). The CDR3 reads CSARAIYGYTF. The CDR3 DNA follows: TGCAGTGCTAGAGCTATCTATGGCTACACCTTC.

The chain couples TRBV12-3 or TRBV12-4 to TRBJ2-7; D remains unclear. V was pared by 5 bases and J by 0 bases, with 14 bases between. The CDR3 has 15 residues. The CDR3 DNA reads TGTGCCAGCAGTCCGGGCGGAGCCGGCTCCTACGAGCAGTACTTC. It is translated as CASSPGGAGSYEQYF.

V and J are TRBV4-1 and TRBJ1-4; no clear D gene. The CDR3 extends over 16 amino acids. In germline, CDR1 is MGHRA, CDR2 YSYEKL. V was clipped by 1 base and J by 8 bases, with 17 bases between them. The CDR3: CASSQGGYGTVEKLFF. The CDR3 coding sequence is TGCGCCAGCAGCCAAGGAGGGTACGGCACGGTGGAAAAACTGTTTTTT.

This clonotype has a handful of counts. This chain uses TRBV29-1 with TRBJ2-7; D gene unclear. This CDR3 contains 12 residues. Germline V gives CDR1 SQVTM, CDR2 ANQGSEA. V gave up 5 bases and J gave up 6 bases, with 14 bases separating them. The chain's CDR3 is CSVSGGSLEQYF. In DNA form, the CDR3 reads TGCAGCGTTTCCGGTGGGTCCCTCGAGCAGTACTTC.

This clonotype was counted between two and nine times. The chain carries TRBV11-2 and TRBJ2-3; D ambiguous. V lost 4 bases, J lost 0 bases, and 8 bases lay in between. CDR1 SGHAT and CDR2 FQNNGV come from the germline V gene. The CDR3 covers 14 residues. The CDR3 reads CASSSLSSTDTQYF. The DNA of the CDR3 is TGTGCCAGCAGCTCCTTATCTAGCACAGATACGCAGTATTTT.

This clonotype was observed a few times. The chain carries TRBV5-1 and TRBJ2-1; D perhaps matches TRBD1 (5 bases). Per the germline V gene, CDR1 is SGHRS and CDR2 is YFSETQ. The CDR3 has 16 amino acids. Trimming cost V 4 bases and J 4 bases, with 18 bases left between them. As DNA, the CDR3 is TGCGCCAGCAGCGAACGTCAGGGTAACGCTTACAATGAGCAGTTCTTC. Translated, it gives CASSERQGNAYNEQFF.

This clonotype was counted many times. This chain uses TRBV19 with TRBJ2-1, with D possibly being TRBD1 (6 bases). V lost 10 bases and J 0 bases, leaving 19 bases between the germline ends. The CDR3 runs 16 residues. The germline gives CDR1 LNHDA, CDR2 SQIVND (reference sequence). The CDR3 DNA is TGTGCCACTGCGGACAGAGTCACACCCTCCTACAATGAGCAGTTCTTC. Translation: CATADRVTPSYNEQFF.

The chain uses TRBV5-1 and TRBJ2-3, with D perhaps TRBD1 or TRBD2 (5 bases each). V was clipped by 0 bases and J by 5 bases, with 13 bases between them. The CDR3 totals 15 residues. From germline, CDR1 is SGHRS and CDR2 YFSETQ. Here the CDR3 reads CASSLAPGTKDTQYF. In nucleotides, the CDR3 is TGCGCCAGCAGCTTGGCGCCAGGGACCAAAGATACGCAGTATTTT.

The gene calls are TRBV5-1 and TRBJ2-7; TRBD2 aligns across 11 bases. This CDR3 is built from 15 residues. The germline gives CDR1 SGHRS, CDR2 YFSETQ. Losses at the gene ends were 2 bases for V and 4 bases for J; bases not matched to a gene: 5. CDR3 nucleotide sequence: TGCGCCAGCAGCTTAACACCTAGCGGGAGGTACGAGCAGTACTTC. Its translation is CASSLTPSGRYEQYF.

This clonotype showed up just a few times. The chain couples TRBV5-1 to TRBJ2-1, with 10 nucleotides matching TRBD2. V shed 3 bases, J shed 6 bases, and the junction held 6 bases outside the gene matches. Germline CDR1 reads SGHRS; CDR2 reads YFSETQ. The CDR3 is 15 residues long. CDR3: CASSSISGGANEQFF. Here the CDR3 DNA reads TGCGCCAGCAGCTCGATAAGCGGGGGGGCCAATGAGCAGTTCTTC.

This clonotype was recorded a few times. The V call is TRBV7-3, the J call TRBJ2-7, with TRBD1 matching over 9 bases. Losses at the gene ends were 5 bases for V and 8 bases for J; bases not matched to a gene: 13. From germline, CDR1 is SGHTA and CDR2 FQGTGA. The CDR3 loop spans 15 amino acids. The CDR3 DNA follows: TGTGCCAGCAGCCCAACCGGGACAGGGAGGGGAAAGCAGTACTTC. It encodes CASSPTGTGRGKQYF.

The V call is TRBV10-2, the J call TRBJ2-7; 8 bases agree with TRBD1. With 6 bases clipped from V and 0 bases from J, the junction kept 10 bases outside the gene matches. This CDR3 contains 16 residues. Germline assignment: CDR1 WSHSY and CDR2 SAAADI. CDR3 in DNA: TGCGCCAGCAGCTCATTTAGGACAGGGAGCTCCTACGAGCAGTACTTC. Translating gives CASSSFRTGSSYEQYF.

The chain couples TRBV5-1 to TRBJ2-1; 7 positions match TRBD1. Germline CDR1 is SGHRS and CDR2 is YFSETQ. V shed 4 bases and J 6 bases; nucleotides not matched to a gene: 7. The CDR3 has 14 residues. The CDR3 spells CASSAGQASNEQFF. The CDR3 bases are TGCGCCAGCAGCGCAGGACAGGCTTCCAATGAGCAGTTCTTC.

This clonotype was recorded only once. The gene calls are TRBV14 and TRBJ2-7; possible D gene TRBD2, 6 bases. V lost 4 bases, J lost 6 bases, and 25 bases lay in between. Germline V gene data show CDR1 as SGHDN and CDR2 as FVKESK. This CDR3 has 17 residues. The CDR3 region has the DNA TGTGCCAGCAGCCTCCGGAGGGGCGGCCCCCCTACTGGCGAGCAGTACTTC. Its protein is CASSLRRGGPPTGEQYF.

This clonotype showed up just a few times. V gene TRBV5-1 combines with J gene TRBJ1-2, with unresolved D. V shed 4 bases and J shed 8 bases, with 12 bases lying between them. The CDR3 sequence is 12 residues long. Germline V gene data show CDR1 as SGHRS and CDR2 as YFSETQ. The CDR3 loop reads CASSQRRGGYTF. The CDR3 nucleotides are TGCGCCAGCAGCCAGAGACGCGGCGGCTACACCTTC.

This clonotype has just a few counts. The gene calls are TRBV5-4 and TRBJ1-1; no reliable D call. This CDR3 contains 13 residues. V was shortened by 2 bases and J by 4 bases, with 9 bases between the two germline ends. CDR1 SGHNT and CDR2 YYREEE come from the germline V gene (reference sequence). In nucleotides, the CDR3 is TGTGCCAGCAGCTTTGTGGGGTTCACTGAAGCTTTCTTT. This encodes CASSFVGFTEAFF.

The J gene is TRBJ1-5, the V gene TRBV24-1; 10 nucleotides align to TRBD1. The CDR3 has 15 amino acids. Germline V CDR1 and CDR2: KGHDR, SFDVKD. Trimming at V came to 4 bases and at J to 7 bases, leaving 6 bases not matched to a gene. The CDR3, as DNA: TGTGCCACCAGTGAAGGAGGGACAGGGGAACAGCCCCAGCATTTT. The encoded protein is CATSEGGTGEQPQHF.

The chain uses TRBV3-1 and TRBJ1-1; 9 nucleotides match TRBD1. J was trimmed by 5 bases and V by 3 bases; bases with no gene match: 7. CDR1 and CDR2 from the germline V gene are LGHDT and YNNKEL (reference sequence). The length of the CDR3 is 15 residues. DNA of the CDR3: TGTGCCAGCAGCCACCTGACAGGGGGGAGAACTGAAGCTTTCTTT. It codes for CASSHLTGGRTEAFF.

The CDR3 region is CASSQDYISTDTQYF. CDR3 sequence (DNA): TGTGCCAGCAGCCAAGATTACATAAGCACAGATACGCAGTATTTT. J is TRBJ2-3 and V is TRBV14; D is unresolved. This CDR3 is 15 amino acids long. Germline-derived CDR1 and CDR2 are SGHDN and FVKESK. V was cut by 0 bases and J by 0 bases, with 7 bases left in between.

In its sample, this clonotype was seen a few times. The chain combines TRBV10-3 with TRBJ1-1, with TRBD1 matching 7 bases. J lost 6 bases, V lost 4 bases, and 5 bases had no gene match. The CDR3 covers 13 residues. Germline CDR1 ENHRY, CDR2 SYGVKD. The CDR3 loop reads CAISGTGAAEAFF. Here the CDR3 DNA reads TGTGCCATCAGTGGTACAGGGGCCGCTGAAGCTTTCTTT.

This clonotype occurred a few times. Here the CDR3 DNA reads TGTGCCACCAGTCCTACCGGGAGCTACGAGCAGTACTTC. Residues: CATSPTGSYEQYF. V is TRBV24-1 and J is TRBJ2-7; D possibly corresponds to TRBD2 (6 bases). This CDR3 is built from 13 residues. The germline V gene encodes CDR1 KGHDR and CDR2 SFDVKD. The V and J ends lost 6 bases and 3 bases respectively, with 11 bases between them.

Only a few counts were recorded for this clonotype. DNA of the CDR3: TGTGCCAGCAGCTTACAGGGGCTCGACTATGGCTACACCTTC. Amino acids: CASSLQGLDYGYTF. V and J are TRBV5-5 and TRBJ1-2; 7 bases line up with TRBD1. The CDR3 contains 14 residues. Per the germline V gene, CDR1 is SGHKS and CDR2 is YYEKEE (reference sequence). The V segment lost 2 bases and the J segment 3 bases; nucleotides outside the gene matches: 4.

The chain recombines TRBV15 with TRBJ2-5; 7 bases are shared with TRBD1. Losses at the gene ends were 5 bases for V and 3 bases for J; bases not matched to a gene: 15. The CDR3 has 17 residues. Germline lookup yields CDR1 LNHNV and CDR2 YYDKDF (reference sequence). The CDR3 is CATSSRKGTTGKETQYF. The CDR3 DNA reads TGTGCCACCAGCTCCCGAAAAGGGACGACAGGGAAAGAGACCCAGTACTTC.

This clonotype was detected ten times or more. The chain joins TRBV7-9 to TRBJ2-7, with a possible D match to TRBD1 (6 bases). The CDR3 contains 14 residues. Looked up from germline, CDR1 is SEHNR and CDR2 is FQNEAQ (reference sequence). Deletions cut 6 bases from V and 1 base from J, with 13 bases between. The DNA for the CDR3 is TGTGCCAGCAGTGGACAGACCTTATCCTACGAGCAGTACTTC. Its protein product is CASSGQTLSYEQYF.

CDR3 DNA sequence: TGTGCCAGCCTTGGGGGGGTCTTCACAGATACGCAGTATTTT. The encoded protein is CASLGGVFTDTQYF. The V call is TRBV11-1, the J call TRBJ2-3, with TRBD2 matching 7 bases. There are 14 residues in the CDR3. Unmatched junction bases numbered 7, after V lost 8 bases and J lost 2 bases. CDR1 is SGHAT and CDR2 is FQDESV in the germline V gene (reference sequence).